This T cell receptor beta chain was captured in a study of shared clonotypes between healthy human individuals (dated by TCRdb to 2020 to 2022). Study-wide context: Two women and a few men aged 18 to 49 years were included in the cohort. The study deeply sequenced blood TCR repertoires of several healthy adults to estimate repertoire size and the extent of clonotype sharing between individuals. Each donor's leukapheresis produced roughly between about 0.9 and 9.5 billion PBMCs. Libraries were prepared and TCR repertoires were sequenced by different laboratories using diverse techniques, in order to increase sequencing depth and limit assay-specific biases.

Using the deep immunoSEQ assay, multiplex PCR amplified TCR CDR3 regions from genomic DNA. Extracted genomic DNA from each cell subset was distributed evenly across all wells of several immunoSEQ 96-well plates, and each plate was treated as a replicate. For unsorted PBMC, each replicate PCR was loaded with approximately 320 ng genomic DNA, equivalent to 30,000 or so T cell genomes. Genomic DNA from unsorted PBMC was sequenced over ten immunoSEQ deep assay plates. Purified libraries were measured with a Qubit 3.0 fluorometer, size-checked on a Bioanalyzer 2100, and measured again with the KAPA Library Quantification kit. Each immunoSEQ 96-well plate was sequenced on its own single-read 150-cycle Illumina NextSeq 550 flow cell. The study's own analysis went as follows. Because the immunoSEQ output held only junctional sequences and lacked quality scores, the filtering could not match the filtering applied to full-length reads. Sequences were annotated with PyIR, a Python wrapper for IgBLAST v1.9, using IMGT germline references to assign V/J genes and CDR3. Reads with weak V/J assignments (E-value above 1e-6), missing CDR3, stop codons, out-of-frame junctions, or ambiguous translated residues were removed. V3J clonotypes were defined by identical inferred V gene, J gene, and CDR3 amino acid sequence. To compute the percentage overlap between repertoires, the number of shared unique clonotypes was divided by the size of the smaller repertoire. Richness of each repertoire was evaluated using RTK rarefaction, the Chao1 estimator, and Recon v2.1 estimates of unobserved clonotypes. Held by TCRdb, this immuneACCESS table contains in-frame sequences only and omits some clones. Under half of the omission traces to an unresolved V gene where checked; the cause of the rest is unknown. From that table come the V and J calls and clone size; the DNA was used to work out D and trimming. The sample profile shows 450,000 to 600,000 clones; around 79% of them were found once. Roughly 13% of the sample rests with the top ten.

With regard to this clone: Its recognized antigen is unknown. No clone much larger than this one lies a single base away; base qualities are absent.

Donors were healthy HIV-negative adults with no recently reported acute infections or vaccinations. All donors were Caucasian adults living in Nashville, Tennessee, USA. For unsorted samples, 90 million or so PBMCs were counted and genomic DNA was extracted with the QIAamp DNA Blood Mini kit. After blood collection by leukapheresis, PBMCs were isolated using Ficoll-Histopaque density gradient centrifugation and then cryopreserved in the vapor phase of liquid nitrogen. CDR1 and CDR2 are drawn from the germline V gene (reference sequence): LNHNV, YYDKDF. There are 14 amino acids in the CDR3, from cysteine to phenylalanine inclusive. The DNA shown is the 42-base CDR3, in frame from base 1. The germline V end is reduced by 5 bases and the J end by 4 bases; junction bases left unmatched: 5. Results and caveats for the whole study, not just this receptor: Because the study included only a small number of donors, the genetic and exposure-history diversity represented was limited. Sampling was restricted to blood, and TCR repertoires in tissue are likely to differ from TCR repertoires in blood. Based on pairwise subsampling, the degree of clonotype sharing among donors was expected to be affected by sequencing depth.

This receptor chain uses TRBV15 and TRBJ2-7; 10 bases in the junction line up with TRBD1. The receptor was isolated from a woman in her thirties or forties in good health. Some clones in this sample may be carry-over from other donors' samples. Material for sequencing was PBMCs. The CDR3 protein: CATSETGGLYEQYF. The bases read TGTGCCACCAGCGAGACAGGGGGCCTGTACGAGCAGTACTTC.